A selection of T cell receptor beta chains follows, all from one sample in a study of blood T cell repertoires in COVID-19. Clones were read by immunoSEQ multiplex PCR, and TCRdb kept only the in-frame ones, dropping some. Of about 14,000 clones listed, around 67% are singletons. Sequencing used peripheral blood. Receptors originate from a boy aged 2-15 years with active or convalescent COVID-19. CDR3s include the opening cysteine and the closing phenylalanine or tryptophan. Each record gives: CDR3 protein, CDR3 DNA, J gene, D gene, clone size, V gene. The D gene is left open where the match is weak. Expanded clones are given a class, and other clones once, few, many or no size at all.

CAIGQGITTIYF TGTGCCATCGGGCAGGGAATTACCACCATATATTTT TRBJ1-3 NA NA TRBV10-3
CASSAGLNSNQPQHF TGTGCCAGCAGCGCAGGCTTGAATAGCAATCAGCCCCAGCATTTT TRBJ1-5 NA few TRBV7-2
CAISRELYGYTF TGTGCCATCAGTAGGGAGCTCTATGGCTACACCTTC TRBJ1-2 NA NA TRBV10-3
CASSPLGQYGYTF TGTGCCAGCTCACCACTGGGACAATATGGCTACACCTTC TRBJ1-2 NA NA TRBV18
CASSLSSSGSYNEQFF TGTGCCAGCAGTTTATCCAGTAGCGGCTCCTACAATGAGCAGTTCTTC TRBJ2-1 NA NA TRBV28
CSASPSGGAYEQYF TGCAGTGCTAGTCCTAGCGGGGGGGCCTACGAGCAGTACTTC TRBJ2-7 TRBD2 once TRBV20-1
CASSQSGASSYNEQFF TGCGCCAGCAGTCAATCGGGGGCGAGCTCCTACAATGAGCAGTTCTTC TRBJ2-1 NA NA TRBV23-1
CASSFGTDFYEQYF TGTGCCAGCAGCTTTGGGACAGATTTCTACGAGCAGTACTTC TRBJ2-7 TRBD1 few TRBV7-9
CASSLGGQSYEQYF TGTGCCAGCAGCTTAGGGGGACAGAGCTACGAGCAGTACTTC TRBJ2-7 TRBD1 NA TRBV11-3
CASSFAGTGYYNSPLHF TGTGCCAGCAGCTTCGCCGGGACAGGCTACTATAATTCACCCCTCCACTTT TRBJ1-6 TRBD1 few TRBV5-4
CASSLSTTAKGPQHF TGTGCCAGCAGCTTATCTACGACAGCCAAAGGGCCCCAGCATTTT TRBJ1-5 NA NA TRBV7-2
CASSEFEGASSVNTEAFF TGTGCCAGCAGTGAATTTGAGGGGGCGTCGTCCGTGAACACTGAAGCTTTCTTT TRBJ1-1 TRBD1 NA TRBV25-1
CASSHQGRGGENSYEQYF TGTGCCAGCAGCCATCAAGGAAGGGGGGGAGAGAACTCCTACGAGCAGTACTTC TRBJ2-7 NA NA TRBV7-2
CASSYRDRGGEKLFF TGTGCCAGCAGTTACCGGGACAGGGGCGGGGAAAAACTGTTTTTT TRBJ1-4 TRBD1 NA TRBV6-5
CASSYTGDNSPLHF TGTGCCAGCAGTTACACAGGGGACAATTCACCCCTCCACTTT TRBJ1-6 TRBD1 few TRBV6-2/TRBV6-3
CASSFRSGSLGDEQFF TGTGCCAGCAGTTTTCGGAGCGGGTCCCTGGGGGATGAGCAGTTCTTC TRBJ2-1 NA NA TRBV27
CSARQGETQYF TGCAGTGCCAGGCAGGGGGAGACCCAGTACTTC TRBJ2-5 NA NA TRBV20-1
CASSLVGTVIEQYF TGTGCCAGCAGCTTAGTCGGGACTGTAATCGAGCAGTACTTC TRBJ2-7 NA medium-sized TRBV7-9
CAWSRGSPPYNEQFF TGTGCCTGGAGTAGGGGTAGTCCCCCCTACAATGAGCAGTTCTTC TRBJ2-1 NA NA TRBV30
CASSLGGEQFF TGTGCCAGCAGCTTAGGCGGTGAGCAGTTCTTC TRBJ2-1 NA NA TRBV11-3
CSVPRGQGHTEAFF TGCAGCGTTCCCAGAGGTCAGGGGCACACTGAAGCTTTCTTT TRBJ1-1 NA NA TRBV29-1
CASGASQGAYNEQFF TGTGCTAGTGGCGCTAGCCAGGGGGCATACAATGAGCAGTTCTTC TRBJ2-1 TRBD1 NA TRBV12-5
CASSVAAGGMNTEAFF TGTGCCAGCAGCGTAGCGGCAGGGGGCATGAACACTGAAGCTTTCTTT TRBJ1-1 TRBD1 NA TRBV9
CASRRDPTRQGAYEKLFF TGTGCCAGTAGAAGAGACCCCACTCGACAGGGGGCTTACGAAAAACTGTTTTTT TRBJ1-4 TRBD1 NA TRBV19
CSVESRGPSYEQYF TGCAGCGTTGAATCTAGGGGGCCTTCCTACGAGCAGTACTTC TRBJ2-7 TRBD1 medium-sized TRBV29-1
CASSPSRNFEAFF TGTGCCAGCAGCCCCTCAAGAAACTTTGAAGCTTTCTTT TRBJ1-1 NA NA TRBV3-1/TRBV3-2
CARSGSTRTGFITGELFF TGTGCCAGAAGCGGATCTACCCGGACAGGGTTTATCACCGGGGAGCTGTTTTTT TRBJ2-2 TRBD1 NA TRBV5-3
CASSLKGKLSYEQYF TGTGCCAGCAGTTTAAAGGGGAAACTCTCCTACGAGCAGTACTTC TRBJ2-7 NA NA TRBV28
CASSSGGSNEQFF TGCGCCAGTTCTAGCGGGGGAAGCAATGAGCAGTTCTTC TRBJ2-1 TRBD2 medium-sized TRBV5-1
CASSPILAVNEQFF TGTGCCAGCTCACCAATCCTAGCAGTCAATGAGCAGTTCTTC TRBJ2-1 NA NA TRBV18
CASSQDFWLAGNEQFF TGTGCCAGCAGCCAGGACTTCTGGCTAGCGGGCAATGAGCAGTTCTTC TRBJ2-1 TRBD2 medium-sized TRBV7-6
CAWRPGSYQPQHF TGTGCCTGGAGGCCCGGGTCCTATCAGCCCCAGCATTTT TRBJ1-5 NA NA TRBV30
CASSLPGQPYEQYF TGTGCCAGCAGCTTACCGGGACAGCCCTACGAGCAGTACTTC TRBJ2-7 TRBD1 once TRBV13
CASSEGFGGRNQPQHF TGTGCCAGCAGTGAGGGGTTTGGGGGCCGAAATCAGCCCCAGCATTTT TRBJ1-5 NA NA TRBV6-1
CASSLLSSTDTQYF TGTGCCAGCAGCTTGTTGTCTAGCACAGATACGCAGTATTTT TRBJ2-3 NA NA TRBV5-4
CATSRDLSPEAFF TGTGCCACCAGCAGAGATCTCTCCCCTGAAGCTTTCTTT TRBJ1-1 NA once TRBV15
CASGKMNTEAFF TGTGCGTCAGGGAAGATGAACACTGAAGCTTTCTTT TRBJ1-1 NA NA TRBV5-6
CSSRTITDTQYF TGCAGCTCACGGACTATCACAGATACGCAGTATTTT TRBJ2-3 NA NA TRBV29-1
CASSYLPRELFF TGTGCCAGCAGTTATCTTCCTCGGGAGCTGTTTTTT TRBJ2-2 NA few TRBV12-3/TRBV12-4
CASRPSGQGYGYTF TGTGCCAGCAGACCTTCTGGACAGGGCTATGGCTACACCTTC TRBJ1-2 TRBD1 NA TRBV6-5
CAWSVKSSYEQYF TGTGCCTGGAGTGTGAAGAGCTCCTACGAGCAGTACTTC TRBJ2-7 NA NA TRBV30
CASAHRTGGLYEQYF TGTGCCAGCGCCCATCGTACGGGAGGTCTCTACGAGCAGTACTTC TRBJ2-7 TRBD2 few TRBV6-5
CASSLGQGATRTGELFF TGTGCCAGCAGCCTTGGACAGGGGGCCACTCGCACCGGGGAGCTGTTTTTT TRBJ2-2 TRBD1 NA TRBV5-6
CASSALLAGVTKQYF TGTGCCAGCAGCGCCCTGTTAGCGGGAGTAACCAAGCAGTATTTT TRBJ2-3 TRBD2 once TRBV7-2
CASSDIQGAGTDTQYF TGCGCCAGCAGCGATATACAGGGGGCAGGCACAGATACGCAGTATTTT TRBJ2-3 TRBD1 NA TRBV4-3
CAWSVRGGQPQHF TGTGCCTGGAGTGTTCGAGGGGGCCAGCCCCAGCATTTT TRBJ1-5 TRBD1 NA TRBV30
CSASQGALYYGYTF TGCAGCGCGAGTCAGGGGGCATTGTACTATGGCTACACCTTC TRBJ1-2 TRBD1 few TRBV29-1
CASSLSSGSSSYNEQFF TGCGCCAGCAGCCTCAGTAGCGGGTCAAGCTCCTACAATGAGCAGTTCTTC TRBJ2-1 TRBD2 NA TRBV5-1
CASSHRLVGEQFF TGTGCCAGCAGCCACCGACTAGTAGGTGAGCAGTTCTTC TRBJ2-1 NA NA TRBV7-9
CASSQGRALGGEQYF TGCGCCAGCAGCCAAGGCCGGGCCCTGGGGGGCGAGCAGTACTTC TRBJ2-7 NA NA TRBV4-3
CASSWGTGGRNEKLFF TGTGCCAGCAGCTGGGGGACAGGGGGACGGAATGAAAAACTGTTTTTT TRBJ1-4 TRBD1 NA TRBV7-9
CASSEEAGGPNEQFF TGTGCCAGCAGTGAGGAGGCGGGGGGGCCGAATGAGCAGTTCTTC TRBJ2-1 TRBD2 few TRBV2
CASSPRTGGDEKLFF TGTGCCAGCAGTCCCCGGACAGGTGGGGATGAAAAACTGTTTTTT TRBJ1-4 TRBD1 NA TRBV28
CASTYTGGQGDTQYF TGTGCCAGCACGTATACGGGGGGCCAAGGAGATACGCAGTATTTT TRBJ2-3 NA NA TRBV2
CASSLIALGQPQHF TGTGCCAGCAGTCTCATCGCCCTAGGACAGCCCCAGCATTTT TRBJ1-5 NA once TRBV28
CASSTWTSGRVKDEQFF TGTGCCAGCAGCACCTGGACTAGCGGGAGAGTTAAGGATGAGCAGTTCTTC TRBJ2-1 TRBD2 NA TRBV3-1/TRBV3-2
CASSLAMDSPLHF TGTGCCAGCAGCCTAGCGATGGATTCACCCCTCCACTTT TRBJ1-6 NA NA TRBV5-4